The 12 T cell receptor beta chains given below trace back to one sample, sequenced in a study of cytomegalovirus exposure and HLA in healthy donors. PCR amplification relied on 60 Vbeta primers (plus 13 Jbeta primers). Profiling relied on immunoSEQ multiplex PCR, and the TCRdb table lists in-frame clones only, not all of them. The data contain 150,000 to 200,000 clones, around 86% of them singletons. The specimen sequenced was PBMCs. These receptors came from a man between 45 and 60 years old in good health and CMV-seropositive.

The V and J genes are TRBV18 and TRBJ2-3; 16 bases align to TRBD2. The V segment lost 3 bases and the J segment 0 bases; nucleotides outside the gene matches: 9. Germline V CDR1 and CDR2: KGHSH, LQKENI. The CDR3 is made up of 20 amino acids. In DNA form, the CDR3 reads TGTGCCAGCTCACCGACCTTGGGACTAGCGGGGGGGCCGAGCACAGATACGCAGTATTTT. Encoded protein: CASSPTLGLAGGPSTDTQYF.

The V call is TRBV28, the J call TRBJ1-1; D is undetermined. The CDR3 has 15 amino acids. The V end lost 2 bases, the J end lost 4 bases, and 14 bases lay between the germline ends. Per germline, CDR1 MDHEN and CDR2 SYDVKM. The CDR3 is CASSLVYGVPTEAFF. The CDR3 DNA follows: TGTGCCAGCAGTTTAGTTTACGGGGTGCCCACTGAAGCTTTCTTT. Variable domain in full (rest from reference TRBV28 and TRBJ1-1): DVKVTQSSRYLVKRTGEKVFLECVQDMDHENMFWYRQDPGLGLRLIYFSYDVKMKEKGDIPEGYSVSREKKERFSLILESASTNQTSMYLCASSLVYGVPTEAFFGQGTRLTVV.

The chain links TRBV6-1 to TRBJ2-7, with TRBD1 identical over 9 bases. The CDR3 is 16 residues long. The ends lost 4 bases at V and 0 bases at J; junction bases unmatched: 7. Germline values: CDR1 MNHNS, CDR2 SASEGT. The CDR3 nucleotides read TGTGCCAGCAGTGGCTTCACAGGGGGCCTCTCCTACGAGCAGTACTTC. Translated, it gives CASSGFTGGLSYEQYF.

The rearrangement joins TRBV5-1 to TRBJ2-7; no firm D call. V dropped 4 bases and J dropped 3 bases, with 5 bases sitting between them. This CDR3 is built from 11 residues. Per germline, CDR1 SGHRS and CDR2 YFSETQ. In DNA form, the CDR3 reads TGCGCCAGCAGCGGCAGCTACGAGCAGTACTTC. Translation: CASSGSYEQYF.

V gene TRBV28 combines with J gene TRBJ2-5; a weak D match, TRBD2 (6 bases). Germline V gene sequence: CDR1 MDHEN, CDR2 SYDVKM. Trimming pared 10 bases from V and 2 bases from J, leaving 20 bases between. CDR3 length: 15 residues. CDR3 in DNA: TGTGCCACCTCAACACCAGGGACTGCACAAGAGACCCAGTACTTC. Its translation is CATSTPGTAQETQYF.

The chain recombines TRBV19 with TRBJ2-2; D is possibly TRBD1 (6 bases). The V end was cut by 8 bases, the J end by 6 bases, with 16 bases between. The CDR3 loop spans 14 amino acids. CDR1 and CDR2 from the germline V gene are LNHDA and SQIVND (reference sequence). This CDR3 reads CASAATGTAGELFF. In DNA form, the CDR3 reads TGTGCCAGTGCCGCGACAGGCACAGCCGGGGAGCTGTTTTTT.

The J gene is TRBJ2-3, the V gene TRBV7-3, with TRBD1 matching 9 bases. The CDR3 spans 15 residues. CDR1 SGHTA and CDR2 FQGTGA come from the germline V gene. V dropped 6 bases and J dropped 2; count of bases not matched to a gene: 6. The DNA of the CDR3 is TGTGCCAGCAGTTCGGGGACAGGGTCCACAGATACGCAGTATTTT. This sequence encodes CASSSGTGSTDTQYF.

The chain employs TRBV4-2 and TRBJ2-7; 14 bases map to TRBD2. Germline V gene data show CDR1 as LGHNA and CDR2 as YNFKEQ. The V and J ends lost 1 base and 4 bases, in that order; junction bases with no gene match: 3. The CDR3 spans 16 residues. The CDR3 sequence: CASSQGRTSGGYEQYF. As DNA, the CDR3 is TGTGCCAGCAGCCAAGGTAGGACTAGCGGGGGGTACGAGCAGTACTTC.

The chain is built from TRBV21-1 and TRBJ1-2; the table calls TRBD1, which could not be checked here. TRBV21-1 is recorded as a pseudogene. The CDR3 consists of 15 residues. This CDR3 is CASSKEGGTGHGYTF. CDR3 coding DNA: TGTGCCAGCAGCAAAGAGGGGGGGACAGGACATGGCTACACCTTC.

The chain combines TRBV7-9 with TRBJ1-2, with a possible D match to TRBD1 (6 bases). Germline CDR1 is SEHNR and CDR2 is FQNEAQ (reference sequence). V was shortened by 9 bases and J by 6 bases, with 14 bases between the two germline ends. The CDR3 contains 12 residues. CDR3 amino acids: CASMDSFHGYTF. The CDR3 bases are TGTGCCAGTATGGACAGCTTCCATGGCTACACCTTC.

The genes are TRBV10-3 and TRBJ2-3; 10 bases are a match to TRBD2. This CDR3 spans 15 amino acids. Germline CDR1 is ENHRY and CDR2 is SYGVKD. Trimming took 6 bases from V and 5 from J; bases not matched to a gene: 8. In nucleotides, the CDR3 is TGTGCCATCAGGCTCAGCGGGGGGGCCTTAGATACGCAGTATTTT. This gives the protein CAIRLSGGALDTQYF.

The chain couples TRBV5-8 to TRBJ2-3; 12 bases map to TRBD2. The ends lost 1 base at V and 4 bases at J; junction bases unmatched: 7. Germline V gene data show CDR1 as SGHTS and CDR2 as YDEGEE. This CDR3 has 17 amino acids. CDR3: CASSLSVLAGGADTQYF. CDR3 DNA: TGTGCCAGCAGCTTGTCCGTCCTAGCGGGAGGGGCAGATACGCAGTATTTT.